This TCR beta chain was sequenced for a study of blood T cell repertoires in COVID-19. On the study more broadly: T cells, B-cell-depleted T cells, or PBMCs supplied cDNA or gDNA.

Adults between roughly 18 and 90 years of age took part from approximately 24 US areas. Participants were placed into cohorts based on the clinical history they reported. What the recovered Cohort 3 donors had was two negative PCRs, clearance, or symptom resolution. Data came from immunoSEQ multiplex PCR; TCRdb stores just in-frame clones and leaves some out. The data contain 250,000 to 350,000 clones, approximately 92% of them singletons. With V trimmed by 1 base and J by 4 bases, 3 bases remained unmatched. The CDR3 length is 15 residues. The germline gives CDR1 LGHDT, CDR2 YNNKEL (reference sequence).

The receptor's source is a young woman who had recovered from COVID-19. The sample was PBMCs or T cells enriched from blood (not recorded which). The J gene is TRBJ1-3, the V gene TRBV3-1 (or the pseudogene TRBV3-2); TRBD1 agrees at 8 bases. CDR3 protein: CASSQVTGEGNTIYF. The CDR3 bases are TGTGCCAGCAGCCAAGTGACAGGGGAGGGAAACACCATATATTTT.